Listed below are T cell receptor beta chains from one sample, sequenced in a study of blood T cell repertoires in COVID-19. Sequencing used immunoSEQ multiplex PCR; TCRdb keeps in-frame clones, though not all of them. The sample consists of about 300,000 clones, just over 85% of them appearing once. The sequenced material came from PBMCs or T cells enriched from blood (not recorded which). The receptors were sampled from a woman between 18 and 30 years old who had recovered from COVID-19. CDR3s include the opening cysteine and the closing phenylalanine or tryptophan. The D gene is left open where the match is weak. Only some rows state a clone size, as once, few, many or a class for expanded clones.

V	D	J	length	size	CDR3	DNA
TRBV20-1	TRBD2	TRBJ2-1	12	NA	CSASPGGNEQFF	TGCAGTGCCAGTCCGGGAGGCAATGAGCAGTTCTTC
TRBV19	TRBD1	TRBJ2-7	15	NA	CASSIAPGQGNEQYF	TGTGCCAGTAGTATCGCCCCGGGACAGGGGAACGAGCAGTACTTC
TRBV18	NA	TRBJ2-7	13	NA	CASSQGSGNEQYF	TGTGCCAGCTCGCAGGGGAGCGGGAACGAGCAGTACTTC
TRBV29-1	NA	TRBJ1-1	11	NA	CSVATNTEAFF	TGCAGCGTTGCTACTAACACTGAAGCTTTCTTT
TRBV6-4	TRBD1	TRBJ2-1	14	once	CASSETGGADEQFF	TGTGCCAGCAGTGAGACAGGGGGCGCGGATGAGCAGTTCTTC
TRBV7-6	NA	TRBJ1-6	14	NA	CASSLDSRNSPLHF	TGTGCCAGCAGCTTGGACAGTAGGAATTCACCCCTCCACTTT
TRBV9	NA	TRBJ1-6	13	NA	CASSLSGDSPLHF	TGTGCCAGCAGCCTCTCCGGGGATTCACCCCTCCACTTT
TRBV30	NA	TRBJ1-2	14	NA	CAWSVSAGYYGYTF	TGTGCCTGGAGTGTTTCGGCAGGGTACTATGGCTACACCTTC
TRBV10-2	TRBD1	TRBJ2-2	14	many	CASRQGANTGELFF	TGCGCCAGCAGACAGGGGGCGAACACCGGGGAGCTGTTTTTT
TRBV9	NA	TRBJ2-6	15	once	CASSVRSSGANVLTF	TGTGCCAGCAGCGTGAGATCTTCTGGGGCCAACGTCCTGACTTTC
TRBV11-2	NA	TRBJ2-7	15	NA	CASSLGQASVGEQYF	TGTGCCAGCAGCTTAGGACAGGCCTCCGTTGGGGAGCAGTACTTC
TRBV6-5	NA	TRBJ1-4	13	NA	CASSLGRAEKLFF	TGTGCCAGCAGTCTAGGGAGGGCTGAAAAACTGTTTTTT
TRBV27	TRBD2	TRBJ2-2	19	NA	CASSPGLAGGRANTGELFF	TGTGCCAGCAGTCCCGGACTAGCGGGAGGTAGGGCGAACACCGGGGAGCTGTTTTTT
TRBV5-1	NA	TRBJ1-2	15	NA	CASRMGAQPFYGYTF	TGCGCCAGCAGGATGGGAGCTCAACCATTTTATGGCTACACCTTC
TRBV3-1/TRBV3-2	NA	TRBJ2-1	13	NA	CASSQPTGLIQFF	TGTGCCAGCAGCCAACCAACGGGACTCATTCAGTTCTTC
TRBV29-1	TRBD2	TRBJ2-1	12	few	CRVNLAGDEQFF	TGCAGAGTCAATCTAGCGGGCGATGAGCAGTTCTTC
TRBV5-5	NA	TRBJ2-7	16	NA	CASRPAGRTSSYEQYF	TGTGCCAGCAGGCCCGCGGGACGGACTTCGTCCTACGAGCAGTACTTC
TRBV10-1	NA	TRBJ1-6	14	NA	CASSDRGYNSPLHF	TGCGCCAGCAGTGATAGGGGGTATAATTCACCCCTCCACTTT
TRBV3-1/TRBV3-2	NA	TRBJ2-5	13	NA	CASSQDRGETQYF	TGTGCCAGCAGCCAAGACAGAGGAGAGACCCAGTACTTC
TRBV6-5	NA	TRBJ1-4	13	NA	CASRQGLDEKLFF	TGTGCCAGCAGGCAGGGATTGGATGAAAAACTGTTTTTT
TRBV5-1	TRBD1	TRBJ1-5	15	NA	CASRLRTGDNQPQHF	TGCGCCAGCAGACTAAGGACAGGGGACAATCAGCCCCAGCATTTT
TRBV27	TRBD1	TRBJ1-1	14	NA	CASSFLGDSSEAFF	TGTGCCAGCAGTTTCCTAGGGGACAGCTCTGAAGCTTTCTTT
TRBV7-2	NA	TRBJ1-1	14	NA	CASSLVELRVEAFF	TGTGCCAGCAGCTTAGTTGAACTCCGCGTGGAAGCTTTCTTT
TRBV18	NA	TRBJ1-1	12	once	CASSQLRTEAFF	TGTGCCAGCTCACAACTGCGCACTGAAGCTTTCTTT
TRBV6-1	TRBD1	TRBJ1-6	18	NA	CASSEEVGSGGLYSPLHF	TGTGCCAGCAGTGAAGAGGTTGGGTCAGGGGGTCTTTATTCACCCCTCCACTTT
TRBV3-1/TRBV3-2	NA	TRBJ2-7	15	NA	CASSQVTGAPYEQYF	TGTGCCAGCAGCCAAGTAACGGGAGCCCCCTACGAGCAGTACTTC
TRBV19	NA	TRBJ1-5	17	NA	CASSTDTDLRGNQPQHF	TGTGCCAGTAGTACAGATACCGATCTTCGGGGCAATCAGCCCCAGCATTTT
TRBV6-5	NA	TRBJ1-2	12	NA	CASRRDTYGYTF	TGTGCCAGCAGACGAGACACCTATGGCTACACCTTC
TRBV19	TRBD1	TRBJ2-5	15	NA	CASSRQIDRVETQYF	TGTGCCAGTAGCCGACAGATTGACAGGGTAGAGACCCAGTACTTC
TRBV12-3/TRBV12-4	NA	TRBJ1-1	13	NA	CASSWTRGGEAFF	TGTGCCAGCAGTTGGACGAGGGGGGGTGAAGCTTTCTTT
TRBV4-1	TRBD1	TRBJ1-3	15	NA	CASSPRGTDGNTIYF	TGCGCCAGCAGCCCCAGAGGGACAGATGGAAACACCATATATTTT
TRBV4-2	TRBD2	TRBJ2-5	18	NA	CASSQDLAGGLGQETQYF	TGTGCCAGCAGCCAAGATCTAGCGGGGGGGCTGGGGCAAGAGACCCAGTACTTC
TRBV5-1	NA	TRBJ1-1	15	few	CASSWIQGSGTEAFF	TGCGCCAGCAGCTGGATACAGGGTTCGGGCACTGAAGCTTTCTTT
TRBV11-2	TRBD1	TRBJ1-4	18	few	CASSQRALGTGANEKLFF	TGTGCCAGCAGCCAAAGGGCTCTAGGGACAGGAGCTAATGAAAAACTGTTTTTT
TRBV27	NA	TRBJ1-2	14	NA	CASSSLGAGYGYTF	TGTGCCAGCAGTTCTTTGGGGGCAGGCTATGGCTACACCTTC
TRBV6-5	NA	TRBJ2-5	14	NA	CASSYAGSRETQYF	TGTGCCAGCAGTTACGCCGGGAGCAGGGAGACCCAGTACTTC
TRBV30	NA	TRBJ2-7	12	NA	CARETGRNEQYF	TGTGCCCGGGAAACAGGGCGAAACGAGCAGTACTTC
TRBV19	NA	TRBJ1-3	14	NA	CASNLALSGNTIYF	TGTGCCAGTAACCTGGCCCTCTCTGGAAACACCATATATTTT
TRBV2	TRBD2	TRBJ2-7	14	NA	CAKTKGGDLYEQYF	TGTGCTAAAACCAAGGGAGGGGACCTCTACGAGCAGTACTTC
TRBV18	TRBD1	TRBJ1-6	18	NA	CASSPAGTGTVDNSPLHF	TGTGCCAGCTCACCGGCCGGGACAGGGACAGTAGATAATTCACCCCTCCACTTT
TRBV2	NA	TRBJ2-7	15	NA	CASSEALRQTYEQYF	TGTGCCAGCAGTGAAGCGCTTCGACAGACCTACGAGCAGTACTTC
TRBV28	TRBD1	TRBJ1-2	18	once	CASSFEGWTGKGNYGYTF	TGTGCCAGCAGTTTTGAGGGCTGGACAGGGAAGGGCAACTATGGCTACACCTTC